What follows are 2 T cell receptor beta chains derived from one specimen sequenced in a study of blood T cells in healthy people across ages. A second PCR, run for about 7 to 11 cycles, used a sample-barcoded 5' primer plus a J-beta primer mix. TCRdb recomputed calls from the 5' RACE reads with MiXCR, one row per CDR3 protein. This sample yields about 580,000 distinct CDR3 sequences, of which under 55% are seen a single time; around 23% belongs to the top ten. The sequenced sample consisted of blood. These receptors were obtained from a man older than 75 in good health.

Note on this clonotype: It may be a read error: a sequence one base away is much more abundant. The chain employs TRBV6-5 and TRBJ2-1; no definite D call. Trimming removed 6 bases at V and 5 bases at J, with 11 bases between. Germline assignment: CDR1 MNHEY and CDR2 SVGAGI. The CDR3 is 13 amino acids. The CDR3 sequence: CASRDPVHNEQFF. Here the CDR3 DNA reads TGTGCCAGCAGAGACCCGGTCCACAATGAGCAGTTCTTC.

On this clonotype: This may be a read error: a much more frequent sequence differs by one nucleotide. The chain couples TRBV6-6 to TRBJ1-5; D is ambiguous. CDR1 and CDR2 (germline): MNHNY, SVGAGI (reference sequence). This CDR3 is 11 amino acids long. The CDR3 loop reads CAGSSNQPQHF. CDR3 nucleotides: TGTGCCGGCAGCTCGAATCAGCCCCAGCATTTT.